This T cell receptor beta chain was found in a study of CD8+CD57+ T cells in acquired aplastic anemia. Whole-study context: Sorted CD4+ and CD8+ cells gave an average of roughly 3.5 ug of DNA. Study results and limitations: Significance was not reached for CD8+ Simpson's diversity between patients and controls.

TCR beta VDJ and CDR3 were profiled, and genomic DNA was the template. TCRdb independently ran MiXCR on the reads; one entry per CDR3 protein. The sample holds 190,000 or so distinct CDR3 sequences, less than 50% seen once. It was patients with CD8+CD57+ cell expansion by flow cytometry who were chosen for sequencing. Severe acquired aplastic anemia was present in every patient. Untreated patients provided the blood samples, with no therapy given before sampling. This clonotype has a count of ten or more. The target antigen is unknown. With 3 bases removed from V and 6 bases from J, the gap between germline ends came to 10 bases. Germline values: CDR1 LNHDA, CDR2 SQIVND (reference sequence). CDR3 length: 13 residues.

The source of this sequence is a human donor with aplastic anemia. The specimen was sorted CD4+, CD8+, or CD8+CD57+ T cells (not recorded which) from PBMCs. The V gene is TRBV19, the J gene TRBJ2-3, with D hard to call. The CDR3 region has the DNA TGTGCCAGTAGTATTCGCCCCCGCGATACGCAGTATTTT. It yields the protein CASSIRPRDTQYF.